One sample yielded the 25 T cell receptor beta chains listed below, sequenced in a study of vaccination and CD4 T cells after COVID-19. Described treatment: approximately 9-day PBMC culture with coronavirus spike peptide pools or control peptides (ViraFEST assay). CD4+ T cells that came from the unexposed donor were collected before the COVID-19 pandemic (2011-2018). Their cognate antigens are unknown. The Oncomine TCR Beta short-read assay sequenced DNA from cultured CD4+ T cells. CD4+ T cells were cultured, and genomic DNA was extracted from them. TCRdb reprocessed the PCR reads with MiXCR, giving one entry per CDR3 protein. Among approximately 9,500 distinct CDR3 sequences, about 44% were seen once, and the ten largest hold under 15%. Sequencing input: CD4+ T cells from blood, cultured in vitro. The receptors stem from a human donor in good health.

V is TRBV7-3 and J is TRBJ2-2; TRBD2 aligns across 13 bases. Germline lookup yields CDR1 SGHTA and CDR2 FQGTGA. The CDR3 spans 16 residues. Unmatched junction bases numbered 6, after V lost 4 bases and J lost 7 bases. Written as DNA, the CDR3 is TGTGCCAGCAGCTCCGGACTAGCGGGAGCGGTCGGGGAGCTGTTTTTT. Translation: CASSSGLAGAVGELFF.

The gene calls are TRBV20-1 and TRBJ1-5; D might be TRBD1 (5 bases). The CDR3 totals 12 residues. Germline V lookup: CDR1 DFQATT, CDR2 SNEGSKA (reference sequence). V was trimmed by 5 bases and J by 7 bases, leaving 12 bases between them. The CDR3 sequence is CSAGGWGQPQHF. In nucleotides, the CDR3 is TGCAGTGCTGGGGGTTGGGGGCAGCCCCAGCATTTT.

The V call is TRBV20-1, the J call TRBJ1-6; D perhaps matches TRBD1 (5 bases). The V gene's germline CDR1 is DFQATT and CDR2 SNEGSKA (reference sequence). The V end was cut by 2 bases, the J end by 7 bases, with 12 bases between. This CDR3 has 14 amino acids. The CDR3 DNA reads TGCAGTGCTAGACAGACAGCAATAAATTCACCCCTCCACTTT. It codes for CSARQTAINSPLHF.

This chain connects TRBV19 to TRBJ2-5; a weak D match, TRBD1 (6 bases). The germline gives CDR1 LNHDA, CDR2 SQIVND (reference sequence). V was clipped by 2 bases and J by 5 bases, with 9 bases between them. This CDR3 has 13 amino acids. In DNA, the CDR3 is TGTGCCAGTAGTATACAGGGGACGGAGACCCAGTACTTC. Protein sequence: CASSIQGTETQYF.

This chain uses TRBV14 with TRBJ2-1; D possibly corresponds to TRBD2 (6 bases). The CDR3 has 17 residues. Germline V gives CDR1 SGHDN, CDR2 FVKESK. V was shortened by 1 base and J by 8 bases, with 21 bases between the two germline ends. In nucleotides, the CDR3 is TGTGCCAGCAGCCAAGGACAGTTTACGGGGGTGTTCGATGAGCAGTTCTTC. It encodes CASSQGQFTGVFDEQFF.

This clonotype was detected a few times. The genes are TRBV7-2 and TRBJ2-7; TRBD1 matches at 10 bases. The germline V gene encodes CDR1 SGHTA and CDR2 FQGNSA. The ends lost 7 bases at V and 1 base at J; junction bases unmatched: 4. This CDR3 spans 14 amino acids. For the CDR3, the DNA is TGTGCCAGCACCCGGGACAGGGGTTCCTACGAGCAGTACTTC. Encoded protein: CASTRDRGSYEQYF.

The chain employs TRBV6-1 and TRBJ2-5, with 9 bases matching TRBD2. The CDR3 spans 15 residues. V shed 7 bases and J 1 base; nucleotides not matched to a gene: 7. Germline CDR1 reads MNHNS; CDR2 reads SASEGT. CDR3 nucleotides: TGTGCCAGCAAATGGGGCGGGAGGGCCCAAGAGACCCAGTACTTC. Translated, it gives CASKWGGRAQETQYF.

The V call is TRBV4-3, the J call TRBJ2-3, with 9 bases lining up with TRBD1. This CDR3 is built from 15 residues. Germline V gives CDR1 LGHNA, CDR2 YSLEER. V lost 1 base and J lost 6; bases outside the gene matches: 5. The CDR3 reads CASSQGDRARDTQYF. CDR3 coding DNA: TGCGCCAGCAGCCAAGGGGACAGGGCCAGGGATACGCAGTATTTT.

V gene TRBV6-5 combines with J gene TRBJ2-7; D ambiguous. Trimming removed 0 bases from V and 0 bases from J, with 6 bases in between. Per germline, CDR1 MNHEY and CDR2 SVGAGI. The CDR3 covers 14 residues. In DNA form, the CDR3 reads TGTGCCAGCAGTTACTCTCGGGTCTCCTACGAGCAGTACTTC. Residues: CASSYSRVSYEQYF.

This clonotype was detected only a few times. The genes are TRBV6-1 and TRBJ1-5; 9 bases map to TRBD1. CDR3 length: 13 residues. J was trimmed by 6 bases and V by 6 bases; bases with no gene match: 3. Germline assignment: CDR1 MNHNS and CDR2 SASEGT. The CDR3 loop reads CASSTGGLQPQHF. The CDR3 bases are TGTGCCAGCAGCACAGGGGGCCTTCAGCCCCAGCATTTT.

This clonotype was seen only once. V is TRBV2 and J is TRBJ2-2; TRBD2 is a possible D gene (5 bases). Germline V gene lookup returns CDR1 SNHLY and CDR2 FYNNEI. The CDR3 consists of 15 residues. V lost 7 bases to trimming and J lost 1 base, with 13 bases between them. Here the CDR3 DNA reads TGTGCCAGCAAGGAGTGGGAGAGGAACACCGGGGAGCTGTTTTTT. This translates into CASKEWERNTGELFF.

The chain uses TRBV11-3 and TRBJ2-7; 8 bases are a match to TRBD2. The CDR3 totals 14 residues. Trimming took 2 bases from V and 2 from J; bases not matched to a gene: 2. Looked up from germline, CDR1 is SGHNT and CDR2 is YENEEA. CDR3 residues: CASSLSGGTYEQYF. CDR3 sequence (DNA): TGTGCCAGCAGCTTAAGCGGGGGAACCTACGAGCAGTACTTC.

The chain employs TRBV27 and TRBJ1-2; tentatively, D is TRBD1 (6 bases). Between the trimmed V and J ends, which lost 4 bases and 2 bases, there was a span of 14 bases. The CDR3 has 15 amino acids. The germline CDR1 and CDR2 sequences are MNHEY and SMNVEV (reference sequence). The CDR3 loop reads CASSSADRLNYGYTF. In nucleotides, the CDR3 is TGTGCCAGCAGTTCCGCGGACAGATTAAACTATGGCTACACCTTC.

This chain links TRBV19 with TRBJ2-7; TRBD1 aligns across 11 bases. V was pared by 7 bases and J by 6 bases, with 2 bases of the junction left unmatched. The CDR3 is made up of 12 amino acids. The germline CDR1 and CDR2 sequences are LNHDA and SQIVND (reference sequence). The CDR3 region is CASTGQGGEQYF. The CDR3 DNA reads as TGTGCCAGTACGGGACAGGGGGGCGAGCAGTACTTC.

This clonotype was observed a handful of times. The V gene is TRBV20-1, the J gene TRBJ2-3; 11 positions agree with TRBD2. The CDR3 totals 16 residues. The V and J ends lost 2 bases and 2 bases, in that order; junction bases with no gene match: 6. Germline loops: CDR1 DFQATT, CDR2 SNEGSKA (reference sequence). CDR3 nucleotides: TGCAGTGCTAGACGACCGGGACTAGCGGACACAGATACGCAGTATTTT. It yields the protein CSARRPGLADTDTQYF.

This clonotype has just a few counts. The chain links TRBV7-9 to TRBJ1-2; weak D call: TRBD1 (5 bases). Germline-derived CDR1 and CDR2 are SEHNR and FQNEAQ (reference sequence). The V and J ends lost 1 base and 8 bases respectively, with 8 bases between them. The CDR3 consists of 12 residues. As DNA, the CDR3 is TGTGCCAGCAGCTTAGGGGGCGACGGCTACACCTTC. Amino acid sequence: CASSLGGDGYTF. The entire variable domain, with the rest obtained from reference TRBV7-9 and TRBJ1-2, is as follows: DTGVSQNPRHKITKRGQNVTFRCDPISEHNRLYWYRQTLGQGPEFLTYFQNEAQLEKSRLLSDRFSAERPKGSFSTLEIQRTEQGDSAMYLCASSLGGDGYTFGSGTRLTVV.

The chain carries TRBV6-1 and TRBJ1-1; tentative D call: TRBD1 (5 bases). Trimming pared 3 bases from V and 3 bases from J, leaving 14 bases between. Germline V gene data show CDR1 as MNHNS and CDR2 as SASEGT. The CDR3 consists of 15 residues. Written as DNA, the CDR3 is TGTGCCAGCAGTGATGCTGGGGGGTGGGACACTGAAGCTTTCTTT. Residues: CASSDAGGWDTEAFF.

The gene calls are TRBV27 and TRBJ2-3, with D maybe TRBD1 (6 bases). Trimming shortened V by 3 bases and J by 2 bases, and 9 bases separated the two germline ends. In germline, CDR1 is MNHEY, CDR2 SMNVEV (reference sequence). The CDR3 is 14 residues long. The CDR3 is CASSFGQNTDTQYF. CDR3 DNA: TGTGCCAGCAGTTTTGGACAGAACACAGATACGCAGTATTTT.

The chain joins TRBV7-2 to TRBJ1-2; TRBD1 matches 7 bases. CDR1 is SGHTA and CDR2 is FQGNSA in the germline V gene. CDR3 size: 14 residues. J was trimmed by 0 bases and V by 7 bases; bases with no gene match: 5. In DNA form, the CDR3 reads TGTGCCAGCACCCGCAGGGGGTCTAACTATGGCTACACCTTC. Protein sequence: CASTRRGSNYGYTF.

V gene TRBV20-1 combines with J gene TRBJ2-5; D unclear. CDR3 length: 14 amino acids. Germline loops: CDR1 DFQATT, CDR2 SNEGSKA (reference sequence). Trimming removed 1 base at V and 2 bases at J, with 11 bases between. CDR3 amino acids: CSARVGLPQETQYF. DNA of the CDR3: TGCAGTGCTAGAGTGGGCCTTCCACAAGAGACCCAGTACTTC.

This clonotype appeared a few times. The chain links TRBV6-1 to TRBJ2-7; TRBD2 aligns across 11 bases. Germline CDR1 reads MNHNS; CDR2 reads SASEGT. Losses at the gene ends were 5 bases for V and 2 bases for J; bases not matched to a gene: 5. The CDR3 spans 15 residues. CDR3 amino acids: CASSLGTSGPYEQYF. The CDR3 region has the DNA TGTGCCAGCAGTCTTGGGACTAGCGGACCCTACGAGCAGTACTTC.

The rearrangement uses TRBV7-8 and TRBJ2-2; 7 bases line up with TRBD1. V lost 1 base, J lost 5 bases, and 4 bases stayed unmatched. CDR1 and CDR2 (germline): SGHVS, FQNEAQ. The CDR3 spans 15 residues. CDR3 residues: CASSLGDSITGELFF. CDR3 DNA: TGTGCCAGCAGCTTAGGGGACAGCATTACCGGGGAGCTGTTTTTT.

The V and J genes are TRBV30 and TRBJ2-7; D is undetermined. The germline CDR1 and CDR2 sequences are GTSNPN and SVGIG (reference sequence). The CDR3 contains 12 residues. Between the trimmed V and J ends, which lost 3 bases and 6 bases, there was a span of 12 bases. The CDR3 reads CAWSLTLGEQYF. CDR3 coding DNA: TGTGCCTGGAGCTTGACCTTGGGCGAGCAGTACTTC.

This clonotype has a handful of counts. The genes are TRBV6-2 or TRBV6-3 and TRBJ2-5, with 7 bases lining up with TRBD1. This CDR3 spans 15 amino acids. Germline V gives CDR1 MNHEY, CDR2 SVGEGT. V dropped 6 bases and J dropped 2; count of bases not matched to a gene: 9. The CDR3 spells CASRSAGTAQETQYF. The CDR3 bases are TGTGCCAGCAGGTCTGCCGGGACAGCACAAGAGACCCAGTACTTC.

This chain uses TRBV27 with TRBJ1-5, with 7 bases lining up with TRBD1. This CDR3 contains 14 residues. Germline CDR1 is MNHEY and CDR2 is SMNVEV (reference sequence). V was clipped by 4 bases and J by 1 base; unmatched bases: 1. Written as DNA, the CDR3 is TGTGCCAGCAGTTACAGGGGAAGCAATCAGCCCCAGCATTTT. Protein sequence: CASSYRGSNQPQHF.